Sequencing of this T cell receptor (beta chain) was carried out in a study of blood T cell repertoires in COVID-19. Study-wide context: In each case, the material was cDNA or gDNA derived from T cells, B-cell-depleted T cells, or PBMCs.

Germline V gene lookup returns CDR1 SEHNR and CDR2 FQNEAQ (reference sequence). Trimming took 5 bases from V and 5 from J; bases not matched to a gene: 7. This CDR3 is built from 14 residues. Authors' methods: Amplification from reference gene primers served as the basis for estimated nucleated cell counts. Method: immunoSEQ multiplex PCR; TCRdb's copy keeps in-frame clones and lacks some. V, J and clone size reflect that table, while D and trimming were determined from the DNA. The sample includes fewer than 150,000 clones, 78% seen only once; the top ten take roughly 2.1%. The chain recombines TRBV7-9 with TRBJ2-7, with 9 bases identical to TRBD1. The sequenced sample consisted of peripheral blood. The source of this sequence is a man aged 65 to 85 with acute or convalescent COVID-19. The CDR3 spells CASSNPGTGNEQYF. The CDR3 nucleotides are TGTGCCAGCAGCAACCCCGGGACAGGGAACGAGCAGTACTTC.